Listed below are T cell receptor beta chains from one sample, sequenced in a study of cytomegalovirus exposure and HLA in healthy donors. Profiling relied on immunoSEQ multiplex PCR, and the TCRdb table lists in-frame clones only, not all of them. The table includes roughly 100,000 clones, roughly 80% detected once. Sequencing was performed on PBMCs. These receptors all come from a man aged 45-60 years in good health and CMV-seropositive. Both conserved end residues are part of each CDR3. Each record gives: CDR3 DNA, CDR3 protein, J gene, D gene, V gene, clone size. D genes are given only for firm matches. Clone sizes are given selectively: once, few, many, or a class where the clone is expanded.

TGTGCCTGGAGTCCGATAGGACAGGGGGTGTCTAGGAACTACGAGCAGTACTTC	CAWSPIGQGVSRNYEQYF	TRBJ2-7	TRBD1	TRBV30	-
TGTGCCTGGGACAGGGGCCTGAACACCGGGGAGCTGTTTTTT	CAWDRGLNTGELFF	TRBJ2-2	TRBD1	TRBV30	-
TGTGCCATCAGTGAGGGACAGGCGCCTAATCAGCCCCAGCATTTT	CAISEGQAPNQPQHF	TRBJ1-5	TRBD1	TRBV10-3	-
TGTGCCAGCAGCCAGGGGGCAAGGACCGGGGAGCTGTTTTTT	CASSQGARTGELFF	TRBJ2-2	TRBD1	TRBV28	-
TGCGCCAGCAGCTTGACGGGGTTGGAGACCCAGTACTTC	CASSLTGLETQYF	TRBJ2-5	-	TRBV5-1	-
TGTGCCAGCAGTTTCCCCCAGGGGACGCAGTATTTT	CASSFPQGTQYF	TRBJ2-3	-	TRBV28	-
TGTGCCAGCCGTGCCCCGGCGGGAAGAAGGAACACCGGGGAGCTGTTTTTT	CASRAPAGRRNTGELFF	TRBJ2-2	-	TRBV4-2	-
TGTGCCAGCAGCGTAACAGATACGCAGTATTTT	CASSVTDTQYF	TRBJ2-3	-	TRBV11-3	-
TGTGCCAGCAGTTTATTGCTACCGGGACAGGGATATGAAGATACGCAGTATTTT	CASSLLLPGQGYEDTQYF	TRBJ2-3	TRBD1	TRBV27	-
TGTGCCAGTAGTATCGTTAGGGAGGGCAATCAGCCCCAGCATTTT	CASSIVREGNQPQHF	TRBJ1-5	-	TRBV19	-
TGTGCCAGCAGCTCCCCGGACAGGGGGCACACTGAAGCTTTCTTT	CASSSPDRGHTEAFF	TRBJ1-1	TRBD1	TRBV7-2	-
TGTGCCAGCAGCCCAGGGGAGGATACGCAGTATTTT	CASSPGEDTQYF	TRBJ2-3	-	TRBV6-5	-
TGTGCCTGGAGTGGGACAGATGGGGCCACAGATACGCAGTATTTT	CAWSGTDGATDTQYF	TRBJ2-3	-	TRBV30	-
TGTGCCAGCAGCCCATGGACAGGGGGCGCGAGGAACACTGAAGCTTTCTTT	CASSPWTGGARNTEAFF	TRBJ1-1	TRBD1	TRBV5-8	-
TGCAGCGTTGATTGGTCTAGCGGTGTCTCCTACAATGAGCAGTTCTTC	CSVDWSSGVSYNEQFF	TRBJ2-1	TRBD2	TRBV29-1	-
TGCGCCAGCAGCCCCCTGGGGGGCAGGGGGCAACTAGCGGGAGGGCCCTACAATGAGCAGTTCTTC	CASSPLGGRGQLAGGPYNEQFF	TRBJ2-1	TRBD2	TRBV5-1	-
TGTGCCAGCATAAAAGGGGGACTAGCGGGATACACAGATACGCAGTATTTT	CASIKGGLAGYTDTQYF	TRBJ2-3	TRBD2	TRBV2	once
TGTGCCACCAGCCGGGACAGGGCAGCCTACGAGCAGTACTTC	CATSRDRAAYEQYF	TRBJ2-7	TRBD1	TRBV15	once
TGTGCCAGCTCATCCGGGACTAGCGGGAGGAGGGAGACCCAGTACTTC	CASSSGTSGRRETQYF	TRBJ2-5	TRBD2	TRBV18	-
TGTGCCAGCACCCTATTCGGGAGGGGGAATCAGCCCCAGCATTTT	CASTLFGRGNQPQHF	TRBJ1-5	-	TRBV27	-
TGTGCCTGGAGAGGGGCTCCTAGCACAGATACGCAGTATTTT	CAWRGAPSTDTQYF	TRBJ2-3	-	TRBV30	-
TGTGCCAGCAGTGAACAGGGGGCACCAGATACGCAGTATTTT	CASSEQGAPDTQYF	TRBJ2-3	TRBD1	TRBV2	-
TGTGCCAGTAGTTTTAGTAAAGAGACCCAGTACTTC	CASSFSKETQYF	TRBJ2-5	-	TRBV19	-
TGTGCCATCAGTGAGGGGACAGGGGGCACTAATGAAAAACTGTTTTTT	CAISEGTGGTNEKLFF	TRBJ1-4	TRBD1	TRBV10-3	few
TGTGCCAGCAGCACACCTAGCGGCGCCAATGAGCAGTTCTTC	CASSTPSGANEQFF	TRBJ2-1	TRBD2	TRBV7-3	-
TGTGCCAGCAGCCAATACTACAATGAGCAGTTCTTC	CASSQYYNEQFF	TRBJ2-1	-	TRBV14	-
TGTGCCAGCAGCTCAAAAGCAACGGGAGAAAAACTGTTTTTT	CASSSKATGEKLFF	TRBJ1-4	-	TRBV5-4	-
TGTGCCAGCAGTCCTAATCTCTCTAGTAGTGAGCAGTTCTTC	CASSPNLSSSEQFF	TRBJ2-1	-	TRBV6-6	-
TGTGCCAGCAGACAGGTGAATCAGCCCCAGCATTTT	CASRQVNQPQHF	TRBJ1-5	-	TRBV28	few
TGTGCCAGCAGTGAAAGGCGGGGAAACACTGAAGCTTTCTTT	CASSERRGNTEAFF	TRBJ1-1	-	TRBV6-1	-
TGTGCCAGCAGTTCGGCGACAGGACGACTTACAGATACGCAGTATTTT	CASSSATGRLTDTQYF	TRBJ2-3	-	TRBV28	few
TGTGCCAGCAGTAGCTGGACTGAACCCACGCAGTATTTT	CASSSWTEPTQYF	TRBJ2-3	-	TRBV6-5	few
TGTGCCAGCAGCTTAGGGGGGACTAGCGGCACAGATACGCAGTATTTT	CASSLGGTSGTDTQYF	TRBJ2-3	TRBD2	TRBV7-2	-
TGTGCCAGCTCCCCCACACAGGGGTCCTACAATGAGCAGTTCTTC	CASSPTQGSYNEQFF	TRBJ2-1	TRBD1	TRBV18	few
TGTGCCAGCAGCCGGGGGGGGGTCACCGGGGAGCTGTTTTTT	CASSRGGVTGELFF	TRBJ2-2	TRBD2	TRBV4-2	-
TGCGCCAGCAGCTTGGTGGCGGATGACTACAATGAGCAGTTCTTC	CASSLVADDYNEQFF	TRBJ2-1	-	TRBV5-1	-
TGTGCCAGCAGTTACTCGGGACTCAACTCTGGAAACACCATATATTTT	CASSYSGLNSGNTIYF	TRBJ1-3	-	TRBV6-5	-
TGTGCCAGCTCACCGACCTCGCAGGGTTATAATTCACCCCTCCACTTT	CASSPTSQGYNSPLHF	TRBJ1-6	-	TRBV18	-
TGTGCCAGCGCCCAAACCCAGGTCTTCAGCTCCTACAATGAGCAGTTCTTC	CASAQTQVFSSYNEQFF	TRBJ2-1	-	TRBV18	-
TGCGCCAGCCAAACGGGGAATTGGAACACTGAAGCTTTCTTT	CASQTGNWNTEAFF	TRBJ1-1	-	TRBV4-1	-
TGTGCCAGCAGCACGGGTCCCAGCTACGAGCAGTACTTC	CASSTGPSYEQYF	TRBJ2-7	-	TRBV11-2	-
TGTGCCAGCAGCTCTAGCGGGGACCCCTACAATGAGCAGTTCTTC	CASSSSGDPYNEQFF	TRBJ2-1	TRBD2	TRBV6-4	few
TGTGCCAGCAGCCGAGGGTCTACCGAGACCCAGTACTTC	CASSRGSTETQYF	TRBJ2-5	-	TRBV5-8	-
TGTGCCAGCAGCTTAGGTGGGGGACAGACCACAGATACGCAGTATTTT	CASSLGGGQTTDTQYF	TRBJ2-3	TRBD1	TRBV11-1	-
TGCAGCGTTGAAGATCCTAGCGGAAGGCTGTACTTC	CSVEDPSGRLYF	TRBJ2-7	TRBD2	TRBV29-1	-
TGTGCCAGCAGCTTAACGACTAGCACTGGCAATGAGCAGTTCTTC	CASSLTTSTGNEQFF	TRBJ2-1	TRBD2	TRBV11-2	-
TGTGCCAGTAGTATTCCGGGACAGGGGCCCTACGAGCAGTACTTC	CASSIPGQGPYEQYF	TRBJ2-7	TRBD1	TRBV19	-
TGTGCCAGCAGTGCGGACAGCTTTAATTCACCCCTCCACTTT	CASSADSFNSPLHF	TRBJ1-6	-	TRBV27	-
TGTGCCAGCAGTCTGCGGACAGGGGCGTATTACGAGCAGTACTTC	CASSLRTGAYYEQYF	TRBJ2-7	TRBD1	TRBV6-1	-
TGTGCCAGCAGCTTAGCAGTTGGGGGGGCCAACACTGAAGCTTTCTTT	CASSLAVGGANTEAFF	TRBJ1-1	-	TRBV7-9	few
TGCAGCGTTGCTGGGACAGGGGCCGGGGAGCTATTCTTT	CSVAGTGAGELFF	TRBJ2-2	TRBD1	TRBV29-1	once
TGCGCCAGCAGCTGGCCCGGGACGACAGGAAGTAACACCGGGGAGCTGTTTTTT	CASSWPGTTGSNTGELFF	TRBJ2-2	-	TRBV5-1	-
TGTGCCAGCAGTCTAGGGGGGGGAATCTACGAGCAGTACTTC	CASSLGGGIYEQYF	TRBJ2-7	-	TRBV28	-
TGTGCCAGCAGCTTGGCACCCACAGGGCCGGGGGAGCTGTTTTTT	CASSLAPTGPGELFF	TRBJ2-2	-	TRBV5-5	-
TGTGCCAGCAGCTTGGCGGGGGCCGGAAACACCATATATTTT	CASSLAGAGNTIYF	TRBJ1-3	-	TRBV7-2	-
TGTGCCAGCAGTGAACGCGCCGGGGGGGTCGGGGAGTACTTC	CASSERAGGVGEYF	TRBJ2-7	TRBD2	TRBV2	-
TGTGCCAGCAGCTTAAATTCGGCAGATACGCAGTATTTT	CASSLNSADTQYF	TRBJ2-3	-	TRBV7-3	medium-sized
TGCGCCAGCAGAGACAGGGACTACGAGCAGTACTTC	CASRDRDYEQYF	TRBJ2-7	TRBD1	TRBV5-1	-